Listed below are T cell receptor beta chains from one sample, sequenced in a study of blood T cell repertoires in COVID-19. TCRdb's copy holds only in-frame clones and misses some; the assay was immunoSEQ multiplex PCR. The top ten hold around 1.5% of the sample, which has 140,000 to 150,000 clones, roughly 89% seen once. Sequencing input: peripheral blood. The receptors derive from a human donor in a cohort sampled during active COVID-19. The CDR3 runs from the conserved cysteine through the conserved F or W. The order of the fields is J gene, clone size, D gene, V gene, CDR3 DNA, CDR3 protein. The D gene is left open where the match is weak. The size of a clone is reported for some rows only, either as once, few or many, or as a class for expanded clones.

TRBJ2-7	-	-	TRBV24-1	TGTGCCACCAGTGATTTCAAAGGAGGCCAGTACTTC	CATSDFKGGQYF
TRBJ2-5	-	TRBD1	TRBV11-2	TGTGCCAGCAGCTTCTCCCGGACAGGGGTAGAGACCCAGTACTTC	CASSFSRTGVETQYF
TRBJ1-2	-	-	TRBV18	TGTGCCAGCTCACCACGAAGGACAGATACTAGCTATGGCTACACCTTC	CASSPRRTDTSYGYTF
TRBJ2-2	-	-	TRBV11-2	TGTGCCAGCAGAAAGGCCGGGAGGGAGCTGTTTTTT	CASRKAGRELFF
TRBJ2-2	-	-	TRBV28	TGTGCCAGCAGACCTTACCGGGACTCATACACCGGGGAGCTGTTTTTT	CASRPYRDSYTGELFF
TRBJ2-2	once	-	TRBV5-6	TGTGCCAGCAGCTTGTCTCTCGGTTGGAACACCGGGGAGCTGTTTTTT	CASSLSLGWNTGELFF
TRBJ1-4	-	TRBD1	TRBV7-2	TGTGCCAGCAGTAAAGACAGGGCGTTAAATGAAAAACTGTTTTTT	CASSKDRALNEKLFF
TRBJ1-2	-	TRBD1	TRBV7-9	TGTGCCAGCAGCCCACCCGGGACAGAGTCTAACTATGGCTACACCTTC	CASSPPGTESNYGYTF
TRBJ2-7	-	-	TRBV18	TGTGCCAGCTCACCTCCGTCCGTGTCCGAGCAGTACTTC	CASSPPSVSEQYF
TRBJ1-5	-	TRBD1	TRBV19	TGTGCCAGTAGTATAGGACAGGGGGCTGGTCAGCCCCAGCATTTT	CASSIGQGAGQPQHF
TRBJ1-1	once	-	TRBV7-2	TGTGCCAGCAGCTTAGGTATCGTGAACACTGAAGCTTTCTTT	CASSLGIVNTEAFF
TRBJ1-1	-	-	TRBV7-2	TGTGCCAGCAGCTTAGTTGAGGGCACTGAAGCTTTCTTT	CASSLVEGTEAFF
TRBJ1-5	few	-	TRBV9	TGTGCCAGCAGCGTAGAGTGGGGGCAGGGTCCGGGACAGCCCCAGCATTTT	CASSVEWGQGPGQPQHF
TRBJ1-2	-	TRBD1	TRBV29-1	TGCAGCGTTCGGACAGGGGAAGGCTACACCTTC	CSVRTGEGYTF
TRBJ1-1	-	-	TRBV5-1	TGCGCCAGCAGCCGGGGGTCGGGGGAGACTGAAGCTTTCTTT	CASSRGSGETEAFF
TRBJ2-7	-	TRBD1	TRBV5-4	TGTGCCAGCAGCCCAATTACAGGGGGGACCTACGAGCAGTACTTC	CASSPITGGTYEQYF
TRBJ2-3	-	TRBD1	TRBV7-2	TGTGCCAGCATCCGGGACAGGGGAACAGATACGCAGTATTTT	CASIRDRGTDTQYF
TRBJ2-1	-	TRBD1	TRBV18	TGTGCCAGCTCACCGGACAGGGGGATCTTGAATGAGCAGTTCTTC	CASSPDRGILNEQFF
TRBJ1-5	once	TRBD1	TRBV3-1/TRBV3-2	TGTGCCAGCAGCCGAACACAGGGGCGCGGTCAGCCCCAGCATTTT	CASSRTQGRGQPQHF
TRBJ2-2	-	TRBD1	TRBV5-1	TGCGCCAGCAGCCACAGGGGTGGGAACACCGGGGAGCTGTTTTTT	CASSHRGGNTGELFF
TRBJ1-5	few	TRBD1	TRBV2	TGTGCCAGCAGTGGTGGGACAGGGGGCCACCAGCCCCAGCATTTT	CASSGGTGGHQPQHF
TRBJ1-3	-	-	TRBV12-5	TGTGCTAGTGGTTTTCGGCCCAGGATCTCTGGAAACACCATATATTTT	CASGFRPRISGNTIYF
TRBJ1-1	once	TRBD1	TRBV7-2	TGTGCCAGCAGCATCCCTCCGGGACAGGGGAGGAGAGCTTTCTTT	CASSIPPGQGRRAFF
TRBJ2-7	-	-	TRBV2	TGTGCCAGCAGTGTTGCGACGGCGGACGAGCAGTACTTC	CASSVATADEQYF
TRBJ2-7	-	-	TRBV4-2	TGTGCCAGCAGCCAAGGGACTGACGAGCAGTACTTC	CASSQGTDEQYF
TRBJ2-5	-	TRBD1	TRBV15	TGTGCCACCAACCCGGACAGGGGGCGGGAGACCCAGTACTTC	CATNPDRGRETQYF
TRBJ2-7	-	TRBD2	TRBV7-9	TGTGCCAGCAGCTTCCGGACTAGCGGATCCTACGAGCAGTACTTC	CASSFRTSGSYEQYF
TRBJ2-3	once	TRBD2	TRBV4-2	TGTGCCAGCAGCCGCAGACTAGCGGGGTCCACAGATACGCAGTATTTT	CASSRRLAGSTDTQYF
TRBJ2-3	-	TRBD1	TRBV29-1	TGCAGCGTTGAGAAGGGGGCAGGTAGCACAGATACGCAGTATTTT	CSVEKGAGSTDTQYF
TRBJ2-2	-	TRBD1	TRBV25-1	TGTGCCAGCTTACCAACAGGGGCCCCCGGGGAGCTGTTTTTT	CASLPTGAPGELFF
TRBJ1-3	-	TRBD1	TRBV29-1	TGCAGCGTGGGACAGGGGGATAGAAACACCATATATTTT	CSVGQGDRNTIYF
TRBJ2-2	-	-	TRBV12-3/TRBV12-4	TGTGCCAGCAGGGATACAGGGATCGGGGAGCTGTTTTTT	CASRDTGIGELFF
TRBJ2-7	-	TRBD1	TRBV7-8	TGTGCCAGCAGCCCCGAACAGGGGCCATCCTACGAGCAGTACTTC	CASSPEQGPSYEQYF
TRBJ1-2	-	-	TRBV7-2	TGTGCCAGCAGCTTAGGCTGGGGCGATGGCTACACCTTC	CASSLGWGDGYTF
TRBJ2-2	-	-	TRBV4-2	TGTGCCAGCAGCCAAGAGGAGCGAAAGTCGAACACCGGGGAGCTGTTTTTT	CASSQEERKSNTGELFF
TRBJ1-3	-	-	TRBV10-3	TGTGCCATTCAGGCTAACTCTGGAAACACCATATATTTT	CAIQANSGNTIYF
TRBJ2-3	-	TRBD2	TRBV15	TGTGCCACCAGCAGAGATCGGGGGGGCCCAGCAGATACGCAGTATTTT	CATSRDRGGPADTQYF
TRBJ2-7	-	-	TRBV6-1	TGTGCCAGCAGTGACCTTTTCTACCGGGACAAGGGAGTCTACGAGCAGTACTTC	CASSDLFYRDKGVYEQYF
TRBJ1-5	-	-	TRBV5-6	TGTGCCAGCAGCTTACACCTAGCGTTCGGCAATCAGCCCCAGCATTTT	CASSLHLAFGNQPQHF
TRBJ1-1	-	TRBD1	TRBV7-9	TGTGCCAGCAGCTGGGGACAGGGAATGAACACTGAAGCTTTCTTT	CASSWGQGMNTEAFF
TRBJ1-2	-	TRBD1	TRBV9	TGTGCCAGCAGCGTATTGGGGACAGATAATGGCTACACCTTC	CASSVLGTDNGYTF
TRBJ1-2	-	-	TRBV5-4	TGTGCCAGCAGCTTGGGACCGGACTTTAACTATGGCTACACCTTC	CASSLGPDFNYGYTF
TRBJ2-5	-	TRBD2	TRBV2	TGTGCCAGCACAGTGACGCGGGGGGGCAGTGAGACCCAGTACTTC	CASTVTRGGSETQYF
TRBJ1-5	-	-	TRBV7-8	TGTGCCAGCAGCCCGCGCAGGGGAGGCAATCAGCCCCAGCATTTT	CASSPRRGGNQPQHF
TRBJ2-7	few	-	TRBV19	TGTGCCAGTAGTATGAGGGCACCTTGGGACGAGCAGTACTTC	CASSMRAPWDEQYF